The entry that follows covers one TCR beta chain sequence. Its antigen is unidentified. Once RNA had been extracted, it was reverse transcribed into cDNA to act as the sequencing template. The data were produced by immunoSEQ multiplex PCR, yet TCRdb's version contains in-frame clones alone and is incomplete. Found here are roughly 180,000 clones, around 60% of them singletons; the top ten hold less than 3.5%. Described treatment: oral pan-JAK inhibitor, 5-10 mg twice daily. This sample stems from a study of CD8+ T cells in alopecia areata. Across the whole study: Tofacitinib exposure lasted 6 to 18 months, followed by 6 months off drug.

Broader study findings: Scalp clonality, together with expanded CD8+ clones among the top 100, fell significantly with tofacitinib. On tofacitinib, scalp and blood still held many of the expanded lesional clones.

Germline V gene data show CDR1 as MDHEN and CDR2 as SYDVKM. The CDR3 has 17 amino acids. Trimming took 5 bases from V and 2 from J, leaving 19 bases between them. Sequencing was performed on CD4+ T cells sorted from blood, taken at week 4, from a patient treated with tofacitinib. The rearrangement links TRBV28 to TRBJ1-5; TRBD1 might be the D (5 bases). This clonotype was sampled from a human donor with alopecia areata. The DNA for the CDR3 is TGTGCCAGCAGTCCCCCGCTCTACAGGAGGGGCAATCAGCCCCAGCATTTT. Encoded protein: CASSPPLYRRGNQPQHF.